The following is a TCR beta chain sequence with its context. Its antigen is undetermined. This entry is derived from a study of cytomegalovirus exposure and HLA in healthy donors. General observations from the study: Upon later analysis, HLA-associated TCR beta chains proved more clonally expanded than other, equally common chains.

PCR primers comprised 60 Vbeta and 13 Jbeta primers. The data were produced by immunoSEQ multiplex PCR, yet TCRdb's version contains in-frame clones alone and is incomplete. This sample carries roughly 120,000 clones, roughly 62% of them seen once, and the ten largest clones take roughly 1.6%. The J segment lost 0 bases and the V segment lost 3 bases, leaving 6 bases of the junction unmatched. CDR1 is SGHDT and CDR2 is YYEEEE in the germline V gene. This CDR3 comprises 16 residues. This clonotype originated in a man aged 25 to 40 in good health and CMV-seropositive. Sequencing was carried out using PBMCs. The chain is built from TRBV5-6 and TRBJ2-3; 8 bases align to TRBD2. CDR3 in amino acids: CASSSPRGVSTDTQYF. CDR3 nucleotides: TGTGCCAGCAGCTCCCCGCGGGGGGTTAGCACAGATACGCAGTATTTT.